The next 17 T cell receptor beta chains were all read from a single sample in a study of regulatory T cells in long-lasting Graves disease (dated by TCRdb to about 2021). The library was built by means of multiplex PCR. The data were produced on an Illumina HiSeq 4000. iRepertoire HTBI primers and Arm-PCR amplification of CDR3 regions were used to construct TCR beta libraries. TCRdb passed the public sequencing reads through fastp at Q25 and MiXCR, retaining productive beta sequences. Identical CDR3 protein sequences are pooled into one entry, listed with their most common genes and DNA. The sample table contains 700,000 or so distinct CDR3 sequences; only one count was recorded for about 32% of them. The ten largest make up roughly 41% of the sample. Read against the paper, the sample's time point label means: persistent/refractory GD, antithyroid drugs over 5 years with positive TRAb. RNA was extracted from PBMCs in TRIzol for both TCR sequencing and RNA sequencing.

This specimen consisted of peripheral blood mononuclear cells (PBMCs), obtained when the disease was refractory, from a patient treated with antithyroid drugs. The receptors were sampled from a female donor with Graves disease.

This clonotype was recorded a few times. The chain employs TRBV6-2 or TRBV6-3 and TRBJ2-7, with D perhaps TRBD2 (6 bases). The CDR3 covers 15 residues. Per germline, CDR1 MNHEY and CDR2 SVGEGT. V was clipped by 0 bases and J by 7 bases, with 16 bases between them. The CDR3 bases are TGTGCCAGCAGTTACTCGTTGGACGGGAGTTGGGAGCAGTACTTC. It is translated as CASSYSLDGSWEQYF.

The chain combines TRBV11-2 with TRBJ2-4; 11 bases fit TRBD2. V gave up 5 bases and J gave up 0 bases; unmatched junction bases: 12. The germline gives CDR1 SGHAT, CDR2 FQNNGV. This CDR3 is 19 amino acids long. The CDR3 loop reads CASSPRGIAGGVAKNIQYF. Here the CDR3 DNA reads TGTGCCAGCAGCCCCAGAGGCATAGCGGGAGGGGTAGCCAAAAACATTCAGTACTTC.

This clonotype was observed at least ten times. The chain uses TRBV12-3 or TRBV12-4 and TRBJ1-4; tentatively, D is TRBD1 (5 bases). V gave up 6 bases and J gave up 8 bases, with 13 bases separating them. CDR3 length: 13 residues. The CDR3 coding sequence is TGTGCCAGCAGACGTGACAGCGGGGAAAAACTGTTTTTT. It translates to CASRRDSGEKLFF.

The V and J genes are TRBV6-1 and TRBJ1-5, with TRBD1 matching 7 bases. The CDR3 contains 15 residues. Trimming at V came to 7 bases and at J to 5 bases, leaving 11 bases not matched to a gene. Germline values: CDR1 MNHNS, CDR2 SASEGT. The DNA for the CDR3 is TGTGCCAGCATGGGCGCAGACAGGGTACATCAGCCCCAGCATTTT. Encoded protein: CASMGADRVHQPQHF.

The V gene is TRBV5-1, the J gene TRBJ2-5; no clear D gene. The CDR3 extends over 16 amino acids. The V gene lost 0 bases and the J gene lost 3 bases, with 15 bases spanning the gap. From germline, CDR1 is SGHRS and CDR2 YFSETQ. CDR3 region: CASSLGAKRAEETQYF. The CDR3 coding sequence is TGCGCCAGCAGCTTGGGTGCCAAACGGGCCGAAGAGACCCAGTACTTC.

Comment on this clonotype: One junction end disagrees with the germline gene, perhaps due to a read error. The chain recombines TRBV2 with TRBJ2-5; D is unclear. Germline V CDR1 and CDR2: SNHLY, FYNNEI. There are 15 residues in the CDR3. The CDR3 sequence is CASSEYRPGQETQYF. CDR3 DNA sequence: TGTGCTAGCAGTGAATATCGGCCGGGCCAAGAGACCCAGTACTTC.

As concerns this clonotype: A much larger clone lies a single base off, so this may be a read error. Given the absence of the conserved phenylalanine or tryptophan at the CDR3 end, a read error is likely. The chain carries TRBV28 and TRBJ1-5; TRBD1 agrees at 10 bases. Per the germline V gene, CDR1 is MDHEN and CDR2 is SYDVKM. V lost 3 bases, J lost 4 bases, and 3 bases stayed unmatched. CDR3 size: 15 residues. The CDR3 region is CASSFPGQGNQPQHV. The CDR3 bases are TGTGCCAGCAGTTTTCCGGGACAGGGGAATCAGCCCCAGCATGTT.

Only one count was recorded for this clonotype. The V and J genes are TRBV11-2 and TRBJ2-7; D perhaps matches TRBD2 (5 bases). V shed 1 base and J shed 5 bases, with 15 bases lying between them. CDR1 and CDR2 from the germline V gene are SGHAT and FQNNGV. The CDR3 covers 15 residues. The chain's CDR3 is CASSLASLGSHEQYF. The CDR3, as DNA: TGTGCCAGCAGCTTAGCTAGCCTTGGGTCCCACGAGCAGTACTTC. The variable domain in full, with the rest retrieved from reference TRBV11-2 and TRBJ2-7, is EAGVAQSPRYKIIEKRQSVAFWCNPISGHATLYWYQQILGQGPKLLIQFQNNGVVDDSQLPKDRFSAERLKGVDSTLKIQPAKLEDSAVYLCASSLASLGSHEQYFGPGTRLTVT.

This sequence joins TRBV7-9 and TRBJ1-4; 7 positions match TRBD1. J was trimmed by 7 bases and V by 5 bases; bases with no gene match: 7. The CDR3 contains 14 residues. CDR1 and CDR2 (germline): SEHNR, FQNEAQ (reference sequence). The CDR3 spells CASSDRVVGEKLFF. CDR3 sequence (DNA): TGTGCCAGCAGCGACAGGGTGGTCGGTGAAAAACTGTTTTTT.

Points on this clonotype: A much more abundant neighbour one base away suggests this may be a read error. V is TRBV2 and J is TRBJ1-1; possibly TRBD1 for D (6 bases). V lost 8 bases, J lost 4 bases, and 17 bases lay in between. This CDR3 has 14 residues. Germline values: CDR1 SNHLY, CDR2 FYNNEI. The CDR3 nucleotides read TGTGCCAGCGACTCCGGGACAAGGACCACTGAAGCTTTCTTT. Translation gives CASDSGTRTTEAFF.

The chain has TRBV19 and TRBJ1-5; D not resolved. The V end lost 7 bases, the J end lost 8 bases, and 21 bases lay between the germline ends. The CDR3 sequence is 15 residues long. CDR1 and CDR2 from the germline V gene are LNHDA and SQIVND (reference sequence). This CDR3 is CASTYRHLGVEPQHF. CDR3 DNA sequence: TGTGCCAGTACATATAGACACCTGGGAGTGGAGCCCCAGCATTTT.

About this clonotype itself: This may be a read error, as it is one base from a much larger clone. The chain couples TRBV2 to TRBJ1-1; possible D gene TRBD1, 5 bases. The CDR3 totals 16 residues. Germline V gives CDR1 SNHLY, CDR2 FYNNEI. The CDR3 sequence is CAGSQLYGAVDTEAFF. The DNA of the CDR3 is TGTGCCGGCAGTCAACTATATGGGGCGGTGGACACTGAAGCTTTCTTT.

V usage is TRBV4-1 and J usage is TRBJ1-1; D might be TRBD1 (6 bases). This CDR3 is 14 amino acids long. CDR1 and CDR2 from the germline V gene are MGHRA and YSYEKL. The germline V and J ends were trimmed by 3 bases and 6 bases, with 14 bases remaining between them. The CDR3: CASSQVGGQPEAFF. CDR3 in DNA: TGCGCCAGCAGCCAGGTAGGCGGACAGCCTGAAGCTTTCTTT.

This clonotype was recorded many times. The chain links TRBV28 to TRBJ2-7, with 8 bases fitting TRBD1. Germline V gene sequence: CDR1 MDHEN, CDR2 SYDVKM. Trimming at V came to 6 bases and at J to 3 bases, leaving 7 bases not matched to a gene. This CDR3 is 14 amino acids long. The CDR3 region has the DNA TGTGCCAGCAGCCCTCCAACAGGGGGCTACGAGCAGTACTTC. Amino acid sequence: CASSPPTGGYEQYF.

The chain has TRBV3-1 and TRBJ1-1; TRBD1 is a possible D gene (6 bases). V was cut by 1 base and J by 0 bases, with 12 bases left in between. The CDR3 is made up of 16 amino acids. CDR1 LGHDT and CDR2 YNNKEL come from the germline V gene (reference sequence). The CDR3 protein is CASSQARTAMNTEAFF. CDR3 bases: TGTGCCAGCAGCCAAGCCAGGACAGCCATGAACACTGAAGCTTTCTTT. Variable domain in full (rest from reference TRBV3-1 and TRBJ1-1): DTAVSQTPKYLVTQMGNDKSIKCEQNLGHDTMYWYKQDSKKFLKIMFSYNNKELIINETVPNRFSPKSPDKAHLNLHINSLELGDSAVYFCASSQARTAMNTEAFFGQGTRLTVV.

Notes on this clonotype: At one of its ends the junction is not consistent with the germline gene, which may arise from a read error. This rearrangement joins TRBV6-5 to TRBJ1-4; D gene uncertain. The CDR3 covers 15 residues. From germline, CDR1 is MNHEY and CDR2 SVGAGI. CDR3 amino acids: CASSYSGKANGKLFF. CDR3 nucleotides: TGTGCCAGCAGTTACTCGGGGAAGGCCAATGGAAAACTGTTTTTT.

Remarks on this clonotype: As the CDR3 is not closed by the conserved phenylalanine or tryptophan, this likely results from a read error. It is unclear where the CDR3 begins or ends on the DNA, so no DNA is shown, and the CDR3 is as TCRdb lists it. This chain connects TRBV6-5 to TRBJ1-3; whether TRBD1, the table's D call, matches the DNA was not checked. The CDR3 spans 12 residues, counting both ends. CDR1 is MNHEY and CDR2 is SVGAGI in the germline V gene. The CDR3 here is CASSYSDLGRDS.